This TCR beta chain was identified in a study of cytomegalovirus exposure and HLA in healthy donors. At the level of the study: As an earlier analysis found, 150 million to 200 million T cells yielded approximately 110 million unique TCR beta sequences. The study's findings and limits: Some highly shared sequence variants likely arose as a pipeline artifact. DRB1 had the most TCR associations and HLA-C the fewest, a later analysis found, with rates varying by HLA locus.

On this clone: Its antigen is not known.

Germline V gene data show CDR1 as GTSNPN and CDR2 as SVGIG (reference sequence). V shed 4 bases and J shed 15 bases, with 14 bases lying between them. The CDR3 has 10 residues. Use of 60 Vbeta and 13 Jbeta primers characterized the PCR. The protocol was immunoSEQ multiplex PCR, while the TCRdb copy is restricted to in-frame clones and leaves out a portion. In all, the sample yields some 64,000 clones. This TCR was sampled from a woman aged 30 to 39 in good health and CMV-seronegative. The rearrangement links TRBV30 to TRBJ2-3; weak D call: TRBD1 (5 bases). The specimen was PBMCs. The CDR3 sequence: CAWTHLTGYF. CDR3 in DNA: TGTGCCTGGACCCACCTAACAGGCTATTTT.